The present T cell receptor beta chain was sequenced within a study of cytomegalovirus exposure and HLA in healthy donors. Background on the study: About 180 million T cells yielded approximately 100 million unique TCR beta sequences, as an earlier analysis found.

Regarding this clone: The target antigen is unknown.

Healthy bone marrow donors supplied every sample. 60 Vbeta and 13 Jbeta primers were used in PCR. Here immunoSEQ multiplex PCR was the method, and the copy in TCRdb shows in-frame clones only, minus some. The sample consists of around 150,000 clones, over 65% of them appearing once. The CDR3 is 14 amino acids. CDR1 is MNHNS, CDR2 SASEGT, per germline. Trimming took 8 bases from V and 5 from J; bases not matched to a gene: 11. General observations from the study: The authors listed around 150 TCR beta chains as cytomegalovirus-associated.

V gene TRBV6-1 combines with J gene TRBJ2-7; 8 bases are a match to TRBD2. The sequence was collected from a woman in her thirties or forties in good health and CMV-seropositive. Specimen: PBMCs. The chain's CDR3 is CASRPGLGPHEQYF. CDR3 DNA sequence: TGTGCCAGCCGTCCGGGACTAGGGCCCCACGAGCAGTACTTC.